The 11 T cell receptor beta chains below come from one sample, sequenced in a study of blood T cell repertoires in COVID-19. Measured with immunoSEQ multiplex PCR; TCRdb has only the in-frame clones, and not every one. The top ten hold roughly 5.7% of the sample, which has approximately 190,000 clones, 85% to 90% seen once. The sequenced material came from peripheral blood. These receptor sequences come from a man older than 75 with acute or convalescent COVID-19.

The J gene is TRBJ2-7, the V gene TRBV15, with D perhaps matching TRBD2 (6 bases). This CDR3 has 16 residues. Germline V gene data show CDR1 as LNHNV and CDR2 as YYDKDF (reference sequence). Trimming took 0 bases from V and 5 from J, leaving 17 bases between them. The DNA for the CDR3 is TGTGCCACCAGCAGAGAGAATGCGGGGTTTGTCCACGAGCAGTACTTC. As protein: CATSRENAGFVHEQYF. Supplemented by reference TRBV15 and TRBJ2-7, the full variable domain reads DAMVIQNPRYQVTQFGKPVTLSCSQTLNHNVMYWYQQKSSQAPKLLFHYYDKDFNNEADTPDNFQSRRPNTSFCFLDIRSPGLGDTAMYLCATSRENAGFVHEQYFGPGTRLTVT.

This chain connects TRBV30 to TRBJ1-2; D is unresolved. There are 13 residues in the CDR3. Trimming took 5 bases from V and 2 from J, leaving 12 bases between them. Germline lookup yields CDR1 GTSNPN and CDR2 SVGIG (reference sequence). The CDR3 sequence: CAWSPRRNYGYTF. As DNA, the CDR3 is TGTGCCTGGTCCCCGAGGAGGAACTATGGCTACACCTTC.

The chain has TRBV4-2 and TRBJ1-6; D may be TRBD1 (5 bases). V lost 0 bases to trimming and J lost 9 bases, with 15 bases between them. The CDR3 has 16 amino acids. Germline CDR1 and CDR2: LGHNA and YNFKEQ. CDR3 sequence (DNA): TGTGCCAGCAGCCAAGAAAAGGGCAGGGAAGGTTCACCCCTCCACTTT. This translates into CASSQEKGREGSPLHF.

The V call is TRBV10-3, the J call TRBJ1-2, with D possibly matching TRBD1 (5 bases). The V and J ends lost 4 bases and 8 bases respectively, with 17 bases between them. This CDR3 has 14 residues. From germline, CDR1 is ENHRY and CDR2 SYGVKD. The CDR3 region has the DNA TGTGCCATCAGTGTCCGAGGGGAGGAGAGCGGCTACACCTTC. Protein sequence: CAISVRGEESGYTF.

The chain links TRBV19 to TRBJ2-7, with 10 nucleotides matching TRBD1. Germline V gene lookup returns CDR1 LNHDA and CDR2 SQIVND (reference sequence). There are 11 residues in the CDR3. V shed 8 bases, J shed 10 bases, and the junction held 5 bases outside the gene matches. The CDR3 is CASLDRGHQYF. CDR3 in DNA: TGTGCCAGTCTCGACAGGGGGCATCAGTACTTC.

The J gene is TRBJ2-4, the V gene TRBV21-1; the D call TRBD1 from the table was never checked on the DNA. TRBV21-1 is flagged as a pseudogene. The length of the CDR3 is 19 residues. CDR3 residues: CASSKVARSAGTGKNIQYF. The DNA for the CDR3 is TGTGCCAGCAGCAAAGTGGCTCGTTCAGCCGGGACAGGGAAGAACATTCAGTACTTC.

This clone was picked up one time. The gene calls are TRBV24-1 and TRBJ2-3, with D maybe TRBD2 (5 bases). Trimming took 1 base from V and 4 from J, leaving 11 bases between them. This CDR3 has 15 residues. CDR1 KGHDR and CDR2 SFDVKD come from the germline V gene. In nucleotides, the CDR3 is TGTGCCACCAGTGATTTATACGGGGAGTCAGATACGCAGTATTTT. Translation: CATSDLYGESDTQYF.

With respect to this clone: At one boundary the junction diverges from the germline segment, which might be a read error. This sequence joins TRBV7-7 and TRBJ2-5, with 11 bases matching TRBD1. Germline CDR1 and CDR2: SSHAT and FNYEAQ (reference sequence). The CDR3 is 15 amino acids. CDR3 in amino acids: CASSAGTGGQETQYF. The DNA for the CDR3 is TGTGCTAGCAGCGCCGGGACAGGGGGCCAAGAGACCCAGTACTTC.

The rearrangement uses TRBV6-2 or TRBV6-3 and TRBJ2-1; the match to TRBD2 covers 8 bases. This CDR3 comprises 16 residues. V dropped 6 bases and J dropped 0; count of bases not matched to a gene: 7. Germline CDR1 reads MNHEY; CDR2 reads SVGEGT. CDR3 region: CASSPLSGSSYNEQFF. The CDR3 DNA reads TGTGCCAGCAGCCCTCTCAGCGGGAGCTCCTACAATGAGCAGTTCTTC.

The chain carries TRBV2 and TRBJ2-3; D may be TRBD2 (5 bases). V lost 6 bases, J lost 4 bases, and 14 bases lay in between. CDR3 size: 14 residues. Germline values: CDR1 SNHLY, CDR2 FYNNEI. In DNA, the CDR3 is TGTGCCAGCAGAGGGAGTTTTATGGCAGATACGCAGTATTTT. Translation gives CASRGSFMADTQYF.

This chain uses TRBV7-6 with TRBJ2-1, with 13 bases lining up with TRBD2. The CDR3 is 18 residues long. Germline V CDR1 and CDR2: SGHVS, FNYEAQ. V was pared by 1 base and J by 6 bases, with 9 bases of the junction left unmatched. CDR3 DNA sequence: TGTGCCAGCAGCTTAGTCGGACTAGCGGGAGAACTGGGCAATGAGCAGTTCTTC. Encoded protein: CASSLVGLAGELGNEQFF.